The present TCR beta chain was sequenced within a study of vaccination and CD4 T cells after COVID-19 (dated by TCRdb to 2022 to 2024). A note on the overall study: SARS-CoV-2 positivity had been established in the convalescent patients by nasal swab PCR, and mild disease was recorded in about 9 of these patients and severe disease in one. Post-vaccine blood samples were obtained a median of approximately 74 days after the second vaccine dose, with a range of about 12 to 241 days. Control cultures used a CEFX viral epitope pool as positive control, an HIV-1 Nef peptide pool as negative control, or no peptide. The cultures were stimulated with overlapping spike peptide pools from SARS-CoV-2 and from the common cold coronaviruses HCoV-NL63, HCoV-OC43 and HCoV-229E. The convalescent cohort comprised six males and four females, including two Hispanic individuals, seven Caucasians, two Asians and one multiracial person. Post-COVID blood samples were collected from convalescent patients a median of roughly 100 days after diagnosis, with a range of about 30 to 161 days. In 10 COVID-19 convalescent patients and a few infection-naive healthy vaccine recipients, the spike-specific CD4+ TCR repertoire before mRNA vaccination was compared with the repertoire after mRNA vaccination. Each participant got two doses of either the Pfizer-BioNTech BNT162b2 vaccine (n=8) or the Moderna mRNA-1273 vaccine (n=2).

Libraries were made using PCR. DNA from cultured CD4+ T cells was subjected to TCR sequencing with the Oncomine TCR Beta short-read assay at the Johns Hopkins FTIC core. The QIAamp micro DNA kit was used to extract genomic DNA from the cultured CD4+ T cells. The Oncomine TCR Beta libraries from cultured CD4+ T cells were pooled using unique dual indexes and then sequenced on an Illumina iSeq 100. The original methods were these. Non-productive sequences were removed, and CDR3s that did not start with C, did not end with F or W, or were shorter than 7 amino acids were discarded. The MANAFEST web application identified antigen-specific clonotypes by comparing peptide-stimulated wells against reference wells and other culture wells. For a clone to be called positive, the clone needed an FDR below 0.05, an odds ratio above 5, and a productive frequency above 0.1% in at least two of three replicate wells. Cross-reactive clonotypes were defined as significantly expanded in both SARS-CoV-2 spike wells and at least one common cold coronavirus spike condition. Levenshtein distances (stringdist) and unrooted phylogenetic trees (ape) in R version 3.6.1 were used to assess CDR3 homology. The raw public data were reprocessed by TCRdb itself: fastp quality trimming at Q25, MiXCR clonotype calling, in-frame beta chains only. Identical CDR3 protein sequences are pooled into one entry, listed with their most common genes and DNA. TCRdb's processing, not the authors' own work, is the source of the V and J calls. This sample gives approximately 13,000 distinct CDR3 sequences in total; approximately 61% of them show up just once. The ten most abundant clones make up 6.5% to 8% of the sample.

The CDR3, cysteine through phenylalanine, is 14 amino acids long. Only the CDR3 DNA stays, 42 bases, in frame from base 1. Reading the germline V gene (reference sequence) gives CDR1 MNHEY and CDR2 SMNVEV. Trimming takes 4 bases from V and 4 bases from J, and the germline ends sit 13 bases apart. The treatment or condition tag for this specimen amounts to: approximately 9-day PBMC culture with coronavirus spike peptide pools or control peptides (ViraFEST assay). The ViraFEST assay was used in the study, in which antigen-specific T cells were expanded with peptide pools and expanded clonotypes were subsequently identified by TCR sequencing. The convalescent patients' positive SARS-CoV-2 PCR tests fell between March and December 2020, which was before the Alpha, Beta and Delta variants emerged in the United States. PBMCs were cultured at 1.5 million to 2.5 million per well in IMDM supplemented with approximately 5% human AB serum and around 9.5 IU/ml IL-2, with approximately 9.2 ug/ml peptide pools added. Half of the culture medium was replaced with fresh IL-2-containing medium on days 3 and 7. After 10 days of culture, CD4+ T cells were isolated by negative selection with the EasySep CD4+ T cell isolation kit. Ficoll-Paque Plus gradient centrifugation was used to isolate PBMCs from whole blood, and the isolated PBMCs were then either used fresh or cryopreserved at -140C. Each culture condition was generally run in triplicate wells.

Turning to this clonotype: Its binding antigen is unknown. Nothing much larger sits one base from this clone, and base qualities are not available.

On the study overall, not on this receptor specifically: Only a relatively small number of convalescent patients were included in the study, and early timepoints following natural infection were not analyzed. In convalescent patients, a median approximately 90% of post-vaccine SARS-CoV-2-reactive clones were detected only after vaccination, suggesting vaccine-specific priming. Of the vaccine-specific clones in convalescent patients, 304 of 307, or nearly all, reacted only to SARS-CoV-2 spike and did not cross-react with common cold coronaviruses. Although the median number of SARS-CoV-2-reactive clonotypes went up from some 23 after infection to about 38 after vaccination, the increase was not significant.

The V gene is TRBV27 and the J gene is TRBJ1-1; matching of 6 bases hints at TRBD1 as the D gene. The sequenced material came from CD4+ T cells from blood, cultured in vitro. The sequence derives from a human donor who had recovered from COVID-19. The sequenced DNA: TGTGCCAGCAGTTCAACCGACAGGACCACTGAAGCTTTCTTT. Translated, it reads CASSSTDRTTEAFF.